Below, 14 T cell receptor beta chains from the same sample are listed, as sequenced in a study of T cells in Graves' hyperthyroidism and ophthalmopathy. Amplified TCR beta CDR3 regions came from RNA transcripts. The HTBI primer set was used in a first-round RT-PCR of the TCR CDR3. TCRdb recomputed calls from the multiplex PCR reads with MiXCR, one row per CDR3 protein. The data contain a few hundred thousand distinct CDR3 sequences, approximately 15% of them singletons. The specimen sequenced was blood. These receptors were collected from a young woman with Graves' hyperthyroidism.

This clonotype was counted at least ten times. The V gene is TRBV28, the J gene TRBJ1-5, with TRBD1 identical over 7 bases. Germline trimming cut 5 bases from V and 1 base from J; bases unmatched to any gene: 5. Looked up from germline, CDR1 is MDHEN and CDR2 is SYDVKM. The CDR3 has 15 residues. CDR3 in DNA: TGTGCCAGCAGTCGACAACAGGGGAGCAATCAGCCCCAGCATTTT. It is translated as CASSRQQGSNQPQHF.

This clonotype was observed at least ten times. V usage is TRBV9 and J usage is TRBJ2-2, with 13 bases aligning to TRBD2. V was pared by 1 base and J by 4 bases, with 4 bases of the junction left unmatched. The CDR3 spans 17 residues. The germline gives CDR1 SGDLS, CDR2 YYNGEE. CDR3 bases: TGTGCCAGCAGCGTAAGGACTAGCGGGAGTGCCACCGGGGAGCTGTTTTTT. Amino acid sequence: CASSVRTSGSATGELFF.

The chain links TRBV12-3 or TRBV12-4 to TRBJ2-7; 11 positions agree with TRBD2. The ends lost 2 bases at V and 8 bases at J; junction bases unmatched: 8. CDR3 length equals 15 residues. This CDR3 reads CASSLSWGLAAQQYF. The CDR3 coding sequence is TGTGCCAGCAGTTTATCCTGGGGACTAGCGGCTCAGCAGTACTTC.

This clonotype was observed a single time. The final CDR3 position lacks the conserved phenylalanine or tryptophan, pointing to a likely read error. The gene calls are TRBV6-1 and TRBJ2-7; the D gene is possibly TRBD2 (6 bases). CDR1 and CDR2 from the germline V gene are MNHNS and SASEGT. V dropped 10 bases and J dropped 3 bases, with 22 bases sitting between them. The CDR3 covers 15 residues. CDR3 amino acids: CATYPDGRGDYEQYL. The CDR3 DNA reads as TGTGCCACCTACCCTGACGGGCGGGGAGACTACGAGCAGTACTTG.

The chain combines TRBV28 with TRBJ2-3; TRBD2 matches 7 bases. V was pared by 1 base and J by 1 base, with 5 bases of the junction left unmatched. This CDR3 is built from 16 residues. Germline values: CDR1 MDHEN, CDR2 SYDVKM. As DNA, the CDR3 is TGTGCCAGCAGTTTATCCAGCGGGATCCGCACAGATACGCAGTATTTT. It translates to CASSLSSGIRTDTQYF.

The chain joins TRBV2 to TRBJ1-5; 9 bases are shared with TRBD1. V shed 1 base, J shed 7 bases, and the junction held 2 bases outside the gene matches. Germline loops: CDR1 SNHLY, CDR2 FYNNEI. CDR3 length equals 14 residues. CDR3 bases: TGTGCCAGCAGTGAAGACAGGGGGCGACAGCCCCAGCATTTT. Protein: CASSEDRGRQPQHF.

The genes are TRBV5-1 and TRBJ2-2; no clear D. Germline V gives CDR1 SGHRS, CDR2 YFSETQ. Trimming took off 0 bases at V and 2 bases at J, with 5 bases between the two ends. The CDR3 covers 14 residues. CDR3 DNA sequence: TGCGCCAGCAGCTTGGTATCTAACACCGGGGAGCTGTTTTTT. It codes for CASSLVSNTGELFF.

The chain combines TRBV7-2 with TRBJ2-2, with 11 bases lining up with TRBD1. After removal of 3 bases from V and 6 bases from J, the junction contained 3 bases not matched to a gene. CDR1 and CDR2 (germline): SGHTA, FQGNSA. This CDR3 is 15 amino acids long. CDR3 amino acids: CASSLDRGLSGELFF. Here the CDR3 DNA reads TGTGCCAGCAGCTTGGACAGGGGGCTTTCCGGGGAGCTGTTTTTT. Filled out from reference TRBV7-2 and TRBJ2-2, the complete variable domain reads GAGVSQSPSNKVTEKGKDVELRCDPISGHTALYWYRQSLGQGLEFLIYFQGNSAPDKSGLPSDRFSAERTGGSVSTLTIQRTQQEDSAVYLCASSLDRGLSGELFFGEGSRLTVL.

The chain joins TRBV12-3 or TRBV12-4 to TRBJ2-1; D might be TRBD2 (9 bases). With 6 bases removed from V and 4 bases from J, the gap between germline ends came to 19 bases. The CDR3 covers 16 residues. This CDR3 reads CASRTGASGMYNEQFF. The CDR3 bases are TGTGCCAGCAGGACAGGGGCTAGCGGGATGTACAATGAGCAGTTCTTC.

This clonotype was recorded many times. The CDR3 reads CASSNRGRSYNEQFF. The DNA for the CDR3 is TGTGCCAGCAGTAACAGGGGACGCTCCTACAATGAGCAGTTCTTC. V is TRBV27 and J is TRBJ2-1; 7 positions agree with TRBD1. Germline V CDR1 and CDR2: MNHEY, SMNVEV (reference sequence). The length of the CDR3 is 15 residues. V shed 5 bases and J 0 bases; nucleotides not matched to a gene: 4.

This clonotype was seen ten or more times. The gene calls are TRBV27 and TRBJ1-1; D unresolved. Germline V gene lookup returns CDR1 MNHEY and CDR2 SMNVEV (reference sequence). The CDR3 has 12 residues. The V end was cut by 4 bases, the J end by 6 bases, with 9 bases between. As DNA, the CDR3 is TGTGCCAGCAGTTCCACCCTGGCTGAAGCTTTCTTT. This gives the protein CASSSTLAEAFF.

The V call is TRBV7-6, the J call TRBJ2-7, with D tentatively TRBD1 (6 bases). CDR1 is SGHVS and CDR2 is FNYEAQ in the germline V gene. The germline V and J ends were trimmed by 1 base and 4 bases, with 14 bases remaining between them. This CDR3 is built from 15 residues. The DNA of the CDR3 is TGTGCCAGCAGCTTAGACCCGGGACAATTATACGAGCAGTACTTC. It encodes CASSLDPGQLYEQYF.

This clonotype has only a few counts. The chain is built from TRBV6-1 and TRBJ1-4; the D is unclear. The CDR3 consists of 16 residues. Germline V gene data show CDR1 as MNHNS and CDR2 as SASEGT. V was shortened by 2 bases and J by 0 bases, with 10 bases between the two germline ends. Here the CDR3 DNA reads TGTGCCAGCAGTGAAATTCTGGGCGCAACTAATGAAAAACTGTTTTTT. Translating it yields CASSEILGATNEKLFF.

The V gene is TRBV9, the J gene TRBJ1-5; D may be TRBD1 (6 bases). The ends were cut back, 0 bases at V and 2 bases at J, with 12 bases in the middle. The CDR3 is 16 residues long. CDR1 is SGDLS, CDR2 YYNGEE, per germline. The chain's CDR3 is CASSVGVGGGNQPQHF. As DNA, the CDR3 is TGTGCCAGCAGCGTAGGTGTGGGGGGCGGCAATCAGCCCCAGCATTTT.